This TCR beta chain is drawn from a study of identical twins. The study's findings and limits: In zero-insertion analyses, partial confounding could arise from invariant MAIT and iNKT cells. Models predicted less out-of-frame TCR alpha sharing in monozygotic twins than was found. The study found excess low generation probability among twin-shared out-of-frame alpha sequences.

CDR1 is SGHRS and CDR2 is YFSETQ in the germline V gene. Trimming removed 4 bases from V and 2 bases from J; junction bases left unmatched: 8. The CDR3 totals 17 residues. TCRdb re-called the 5' RACE reads through MiXCR, storing one row per CDR3 protein. Of about 340,000 distinct CDR3 sequences in the sample, about 12% were seen once. On this clonotype itself: Its cognate antigen is unknown.

The same data also went into a second study, on yellow fever vaccine responses in identical twins.

Sequenced sample: CD8+ T cells sorted from blood. This chain links TRBV5-1 with TRBJ2-1; 11 bases are shared with TRBD2. The TCR comes from a woman aged 18-29 years in good health. DNA for the CDR3: TGCGCCAGCAGCCCCAGACTAGCGGGGACTACCTACAATGAGCAGTTCTTC. Protein: CASSPRLAGTTYNEQFF.